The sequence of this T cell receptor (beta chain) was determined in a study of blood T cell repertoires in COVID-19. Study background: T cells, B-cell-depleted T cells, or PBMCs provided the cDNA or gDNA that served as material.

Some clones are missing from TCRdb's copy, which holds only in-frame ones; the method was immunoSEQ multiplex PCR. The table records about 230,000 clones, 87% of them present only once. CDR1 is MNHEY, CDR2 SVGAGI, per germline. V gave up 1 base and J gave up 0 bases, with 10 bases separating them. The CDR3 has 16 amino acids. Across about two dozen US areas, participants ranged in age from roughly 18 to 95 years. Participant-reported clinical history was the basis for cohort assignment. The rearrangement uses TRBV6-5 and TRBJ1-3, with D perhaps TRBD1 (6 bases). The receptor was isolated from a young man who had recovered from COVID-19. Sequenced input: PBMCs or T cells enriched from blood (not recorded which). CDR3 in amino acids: CASSYLQGASGNTIYF. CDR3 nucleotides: TGTGCCAGCAGTTACTTACAGGGAGCCTCTGGAAACACCATATATTTT.